This entry features one T cell receptor (beta chain) sequence. CDR3 length equals 15 residues. Trimming cost V 5 bases and J 0 bases, with 13 bases left between them. CDR1 and CDR2 from the germline V gene are LNHDA and SQIVND (reference sequence). The data derive from a study of blood T cell repertoires in COVID-19. Overall study: The samples span acute and convalescent COVID-19 from the United States, Italy and Spain. Sample material is recorded as cDNA or gDNA derived from T cells, B-cell-depleted T cells, or PBMCs.

As handled by the study authors: Counts of nucleated cells, estimated from reference gene primer amplification, were obtained. This table comes from immunoSEQ multiplex PCR, and its TCRdb copy is limited to in-frame clones, with some not included. From that table come the V and J calls and clone size; the DNA was used to work out D and trimming. This sample has about 200,000 clones, with around 81% found just once. The J gene is TRBJ1-1, the V gene TRBV19, with D unclear. Sequenced: peripheral blood. The sequence was collected from a woman between 70 and 85 years old with acute or convalescent COVID-19. CDR3 sequence: CASSWAVQLNTEAFF. The CDR3 nucleotides are TGTGCCAGTAGTTGGGCAGTCCAATTGAACACTGAAGCTTTCTTT.